This TCR beta chain was obtained from a study of CD8 T cells in Susac syndrome. The controls were healthy donors who were matched for age and sex. CDR1 is DFQATT, CDR2 SNEGSKA, per germline (reference sequence). This CDR3 has 11 residues. V was cut by 7 bases and J by 3 bases, with 10 bases left in between. A quantity of about 0.5 to 1 ug RNA underwent reverse transcription using random hexamers. The method of amplification for TCR beta CDR3 was immunoSEQ multiplex PCR, covering 54 Vbeta and 13 Jbeta. TCRdb reprocessed the immunoSEQ multiplex PCR reads with MiXCR, giving one entry per CDR3 protein. The data show 90,000 to 150,000 distinct CDR3 sequences, 85% to 95% seen once.

V and J are TRBV20-1 and TRBJ2-7, with D possibly called TRBD1 or TRBD2 (5 bases each). The TCR was taken from a human donor in good health. Sequencing was carried out using CD4+ T cells from PBMCs. The DNA for the CDR3 is TGCAGTGTCGGGACGTTCTACGAGCAGTACTTC. Translating it yields CSVGTFYEQYF.